This entry describes one TCR beta chain. This record comes from a study of blood T cell repertoires in COVID-19. Clones were sequenced by immunoSEQ multiplex PCR, and TCRdb holds only the in-frame ones, with some missing. The sample yields more than 250,000 clones, roughly 85% seen once. Germline CDR1 is SGHTS and CDR2 is YDEGEE. After removal of 4 bases from V and 4 bases from J, the junction contained 13 bases not matched to a gene. The CDR3 is 16 residues long. This TCR was recovered from a woman aged 25-40 years who had recovered from COVID-19. This chain uses TRBV5-8 with TRBJ2-7; 8 positions agree with TRBD1. Specimen: PBMCs or T cells enriched from blood (not recorded which). The DNA for the CDR3 is TGTGCCAGCAGCCTCGGACAGGGCGGGACGACGTACGAGCAGTACTTC. The encoded protein is CASSLGQGGTTYEQYF.